This is a list of T cell receptor beta chains from one sample in a study of T cells in Graves' hyperthyroidism and ophthalmopathy. One entry per CDR3 protein results from TCRdb running MiXCR on the multiplex PCR reads. The repertoire consists of approximately 270,000 distinct CDR3 sequences, with about 14% occurring once and the leading ten covering approximately 12%. The specimen sequenced was blood. These receptors came from a woman in her thirties or forties with Graves' hyperthyroidism that later progressed to Graves' ophthalmopathy. Each CDR3 is given with its conserved first and last residue. A D gene is named only where the DNA matches it firmly. Size is omitted from some rows. Given values are once, few, many or a class for expanded clones.

abundance: many
d_gene: -
v_gene: TRBV5-5
j_gene: TRBJ1-2
CDR3nt: TGTGCCAGCAGCTTGGCGGGCAGCCTCTATGGCTACACCTTC
CDR3aa: CASSLAGSLYGYTF

abundance: -
d_gene: TRBD2
v_gene: TRBV11-2
j_gene: TRBJ2-3
CDR3nt: TGTGCCAGCAGCCCACGGACTAGCGGATATACGCAGTATTTT
CDR3aa: CASSPRTSGYTQYF

abundance: -
d_gene: -
v_gene: TRBV20-1
j_gene: TRBJ1-2
CDR3nt: TGCAGTGCTTACACCTTCAACTATGGCTACACCTTC
CDR3aa: CSAYTFNYGYTF

abundance: -
d_gene: TRBD1
v_gene: TRBV12-3/TRBV12-4
j_gene: TRBJ1-4
CDR3nt: TGTGCCAGCAGTTTCGGGACAGCTAATGAAAAACTGTTTTTT
CDR3aa: CASSFGTANEKLFF

abundance: many
d_gene: -
v_gene: TRBV4-1
j_gene: TRBJ1-4
CDR3nt: TGCGCCAGCAGCCGGGAGAGACGTGCAACTAATGAAAAACTGTTTTTT
CDR3aa: CASSRERRATNEKLFF

abundance: many
d_gene: -
v_gene: TRBV19
j_gene: TRBJ2-5
CDR3nt: TGTGCCAGTAGTAGGGCAGGGTGGGAGTGGGACCAGTACTTC
CDR3aa: CASSRAGWEWDQYF

abundance: many
d_gene: TRBD2
v_gene: TRBV7-9
j_gene: TRBJ2-7
CDR3nt: TGTGCCAGCAGCCGGACTAGCGGGAGTATGTACGAGCAGTACTTC
CDR3aa: CASSRTSGSMYEQYF

abundance: many
d_gene: -
v_gene: TRBV7-9
j_gene: TRBJ2-3
CDR3nt: TGTGCCAGCAGCTTGGGCAGAGACACAGATACGCAGTATTTT
CDR3aa: CASSLGRDTDTQYF

abundance: -
d_gene: -
v_gene: TRBV4-1
j_gene: TRBJ1-2
CDR3nt: TGCGCCAGCAGCCATATTTCGTTTGGGAAACAGGGTGGTTTCGAGTATGGCTACACCTTC
CDR3aa: CASSHISFGKQGGFEYGYTF

abundance: many
d_gene: -
v_gene: TRBV12-3/TRBV12-4
j_gene: TRBJ1-1
CDR3nt: TGTGCCAGCAGTTTTCTGAGCATCGAAGCTTTCTTT
CDR3aa: CASSFLSIEAFF

abundance: many
d_gene: -
v_gene: TRBV7-2
j_gene: TRBJ1-3
CDR3nt: TGTGCCAGCAGCTTAGGCTCAGCAGGAAACACCATATATTTT
CDR3aa: CASSLGSAGNTIYF

abundance: many
d_gene: -
v_gene: TRBV12-3/TRBV12-4
j_gene: TRBJ2-1
CDR3nt: TGTGCCAGCAGTTTAAGGTTCGGGGCTGACGAGCAGTTCTTC
CDR3aa: CASSLRFGADEQFF

abundance: -
d_gene: TRBD1
v_gene: TRBV5-1
j_gene: TRBJ1-2
CDR3nt: TGCGCCAGCAGCGCCGGGACAGGGCGTTTGATGGAAGGCTACACCTTC
CDR3aa: CASSAGTGRLMEGYTF

abundance: many
d_gene: TRBD1
v_gene: TRBV9
j_gene: TRBJ2-3
CDR3nt: TGTGCCAGCAGCGTGGGGGACAGGGGTGGAGCAGATACGCAGTATTTT
CDR3aa: CASSVGDRGGADTQYF

abundance: many
d_gene: TRBD1
v_gene: TRBV5-5
j_gene: TRBJ1-3
CDR3nt: TGTGCCAGCAGCTTGACCCCAGGGGGCACTGGAAACACCATATATTTT
CDR3aa: CASSLTPGGTGNTIYF

abundance: many
d_gene: -
v_gene: TRBV12-3/TRBV12-4
j_gene: TRBJ1-1
CDR3nt: TGTGCCAGCAGTTTAGCGGAGGGTGAAGCTTTCTTT
CDR3aa: CASSLAEGEAFF

abundance: -
d_gene: TRBD2
v_gene: TRBV2
j_gene: TRBJ2-7
CDR3nt: TGTGCCAGCAGTGCGGGACTAGCGGGAGGGCCGGGGGGTGGACCGTCCTACGAGCAGTACTTC
CDR3aa: CASSAGLAGGPGGGPSYEQYF

abundance: many
d_gene: -
v_gene: TRBV2
j_gene: TRBJ2-7
CDR3nt: TGTGCCAGCAGAAAGGGGGACGCATACGAGCAGTACTTC
CDR3aa: CASRKGDAYEQYF

abundance: few
d_gene: -
v_gene: TRBV19
j_gene: TRBJ2-2
CDR3nt: TGTGCCAGTAGTATTCGGCTCACCAGCGGGGAGCTGTTTTTT
CDR3aa: CASSIRLTSGELFF

abundance: -
d_gene: TRBD2
v_gene: TRBV19
j_gene: TRBJ2-1
CDR3nt: TGTGCCAGTCGCGGGCGGGGGACCTCCTACAATGAGCAGTTCTTC
CDR3aa: CASRGRGTSYNEQFF

abundance: many
d_gene: TRBD2
v_gene: TRBV20-1
j_gene: TRBJ2-5
CDR3nt: TGCAGTGCTAGACTAGCGGGAGGGCTTGAGACCCAGTACTTC
CDR3aa: CSARLAGGLETQYF

abundance: -
d_gene: -
v_gene: TRBV5-4
j_gene: TRBJ2-3
CDR3nt: TGTGCCAGCAGCCTCACACTGGTTTTGAGAGGCACAGATACGCAGTATTTT
CDR3aa: CASSLTLVLRGTDTQYF

abundance: many
d_gene: TRBD2
v_gene: TRBV5-1
j_gene: TRBJ2-7
CDR3nt: TGCGCTACTTCCACTAGCGGGAGGAGGATGGAGCAGTACTTC
CDR3aa: CATSTSGRRMEQYF

abundance: many
d_gene: -
v_gene: TRBV29-1
j_gene: TRBJ2-2
CDR3nt: TGCAGCGTTCTTTTCCCCTTTTTTAACGCGAACACCGGGGAGCTGTTTTTT
CDR3aa: CSVLFPFFNANTGELFF

abundance: -
d_gene: -
v_gene: TRBV3-1
j_gene: TRBJ2-3
CDR3nt: TGTGCCAGCAGCCAACGCCTCCGGCTGGACTATCAGTATTTT
CDR3aa: CASSQRLRLDYQYF

abundance: -
d_gene: -
v_gene: TRBV29-1
j_gene: TRBJ2-5
CDR3nt: TGCAGCGTTGGAGGGACCGGGACTCGAGAGACCCAGTACTTC
CDR3aa: CSVGGTGTRETQYF

abundance: -
d_gene: TRBD2
v_gene: TRBV2
j_gene: TRBJ2-3
CDR3nt: TGTGCCAGCAGTGCTCCTAGCGGGAGTAATTTAGATACGCAGTATTTT
CDR3aa: CASSAPSGSNLDTQYF

abundance: few
d_gene: -
v_gene: TRBV4-2
j_gene: TRBJ1-1
CDR3nt: TGTGCCAGCAGCCAGACACAGGGACTCGACACTGAAGCTTTCTTT
CDR3aa: CASSQTQGLDTEAFF

abundance: many
d_gene: -
v_gene: TRBV24-1
j_gene: TRBJ2-2
CDR3nt: TGTGCCACCAGGGGGGCCCGCGGGCGCGGGGACACCGGGGAGCTGTTTTTT
CDR3aa: CATRGARGRGDTGELFF

abundance: many
d_gene: TRBD2
v_gene: TRBV18
j_gene: TRBJ2-1
CDR3nt: TGTGCCAGCTCACCAGTTAGGCCTAGCGGGAGCTCCTACAATGAGCAGTTCTTC
CDR3aa: CASSPVRPSGSSYNEQFF

abundance: -
d_gene: -
v_gene: TRBV7-3
j_gene: TRBJ2-6
CDR3nt: TGTGCCAGCAGCCAACGAAGACTGACCTCTGGGGCCAACGTCCTGACTTTC
CDR3aa: CASSQRRLTSGANVLTF

abundance: many
d_gene: TRBD1
v_gene: TRBV7-2
j_gene: TRBJ1-2
CDR3nt: TGTGCCAGCAGTTCCAGACAGGGCTTTGGCTACACCTTC
CDR3aa: CASSSRQGFGYTF

abundance: -
d_gene: TRBD1
v_gene: TRBV28
j_gene: TRBJ1-2
CDR3nt: TGTGCCAGCAGTGGACAGGGGGAAGGCTACACCTTC
CDR3aa: CASSGQGEGYTF

abundance: many
d_gene: -
v_gene: TRBV20-1
j_gene: TRBJ1-1
CDR3nt: TGCAGTGCTAGGAAGTTGGGGTACACTGAAGCTTTCTTT
CDR3aa: CSARKLGYTEAFF

abundance: -
d_gene: TRBD2
v_gene: TRBV2
j_gene: TRBJ2-5
CDR3nt: TGTGCCAGCAGTGCCGGACTAGCGGGACCGGAGACCCAGTACTTC
CDR3aa: CASSAGLAGPETQYF

abundance: many
d_gene: TRBD2
v_gene: TRBV9
j_gene: TRBJ2-2
CDR3nt: TGTGCCAGCAGCTCCCTGACTAGCGGGAGTGGGGAGCTGTTTTTT
CDR3aa: CASSSLTSGSGELFF

abundance: many
d_gene: TRBD2
v_gene: TRBV9
j_gene: TRBJ2-3
CDR3nt: TGTGCCAGCAGCGTAGAGGGAGGGGCTGGACTGGTCGATGCCACAGATACGCAGTATTTT
CDR3aa: CASSVEGGAGLVDATDTQYF

abundance: few
d_gene: -
v_gene: TRBV9
j_gene: TRBJ2-1
CDR3nt: TGTGCCAGCTCACAGTGGGGGGGCCCCTACAATGAGCAGTTCTTC
CDR3aa: CASSQWGGPYNEQFF

abundance: few
d_gene: TRBD2
v_gene: TRBV12-3/TRBV12-4
j_gene: TRBJ2-3
CDR3nt: TGTGCCAGCAGTTTACCTCCTCAACTAGCGGGAGTTTATGCAGATACGCAGTATTTT
CDR3aa: CASSLPPQLAGVYADTQYF

abundance: -
d_gene: TRBD2
v_gene: TRBV7-8
j_gene: TRBJ2-1
CDR3nt: TGTGCCAGCAGCTTATGGGTTAGCGGGAACAATGAGCAGTTCTTC
CDR3aa: CASSLWVSGNNEQFF

abundance: many
d_gene: TRBD1
v_gene: TRBV5-6
j_gene: TRBJ2-7
CDR3nt: TGTGCCAGCAGCTCCAGGGACAGTATTCTACGAGTGCAGTACTTC
CDR3aa: CASSSRDSILRVQYF

abundance: many
d_gene: -
v_gene: TRBV28
j_gene: TRBJ1-1
CDR3nt: TGTGCCAGCAGTTTACTAGGCAGCCAAGCCTTGAACACTGAAGCTTTCTTT
CDR3aa: CASSLLGSQALNTEAFF

abundance: few
d_gene: -
v_gene: TRBV4-1
j_gene: TRBJ2-7
CDR3nt: TGCGCCAGCAGCCACCATTGGGGGACATCTACCTACGAGCAGTACTTC
CDR3aa: CASSHHWGTSTYEQYF

abundance: many
d_gene: TRBD2
v_gene: TRBV7-3
j_gene: TRBJ2-1
CDR3nt: TGTGCCAGCAGCTTAGTTAGCGGGAGTTGGAATGAGCAGTTCTTC
CDR3aa: CASSLVSGSWNEQFF

abundance: -
d_gene: -
v_gene: TRBV7-8
j_gene: TRBJ2-1
CDR3nt: TGTGCCAGCAGCCACGGACTGTGCTCCTACAATGAGCAGTTCTTC
CDR3aa: CASSHGLCSYNEQFF

abundance: many
d_gene: TRBD1
v_gene: TRBV5-1
j_gene: TRBJ1-1
CDR3nt: TGCGCCAGCAGCTTGAGGGACAGGGCTGAAGCTTTCTTT
CDR3aa: CASSLRDRAEAFF

abundance: few
d_gene: -
v_gene: TRBV19
j_gene: TRBJ2-1
CDR3nt: TGTGCCAGTAGTATAACGGGGTATGAGCAGTTCTTC
CDR3aa: CASSITGYEQFF

abundance: -
d_gene: -
v_gene: TRBV13
j_gene: TRBJ2-5
CDR3nt: TGTGCCAGCAGCTTGCGTCGAGCCCACAGGGAGACCCAGTACTTC
CDR3aa: CASSLRRAHRETQYF

abundance: few
d_gene: -
v_gene: TRBV7-9
j_gene: TRBJ2-5
CDR3nt: TGTGCCAGCAGCTTAACGTGGCCGACGGCCCCCCAAGAGACCCAGTACTTC
CDR3aa: CASSLTWPTAPQETQYF

abundance: -
d_gene: -
v_gene: TRBV5-1
j_gene: TRBJ2-7
CDR3nt: TGCGCCAGTGGCCCCCACGAGCAGTACTTC
CDR3aa: CASGPHEQYF

abundance: many
d_gene: -
v_gene: TRBV11-2
j_gene: TRBJ2-3
CDR3nt: TGTGCCAGCAGCACCCACACTCGACAGGTCGGGGATACGCAGTATTTT
CDR3aa: CASSTHTRQVGDTQYF

abundance: many
d_gene: TRBD2
v_gene: TRBV12-3/TRBV12-4
j_gene: TRBJ2-1
CDR3nt: TGTGCCAGCAGTTTGGTGGGACTAGCTTACAATGAGCAGTTCTTC
CDR3aa: CASSLVGLAYNEQFF

abundance: many
d_gene: TRBD1
v_gene: TRBV27
j_gene: TRBJ1-4
CDR3nt: TGTGCCAGCACCGAGACAGGGTTATTTGAAAAACTGTTTTTT
CDR3aa: CASTETGLFEKLFF

abundance: many
d_gene: -
v_gene: TRBV28
j_gene: TRBJ2-3
CDR3nt: TGTGCCAGCAGTACCCTTCAGGAGATGGTCACAGATACGCAGTATTTT
CDR3aa: CASSTLQEMVTDTQYF

abundance: many
d_gene: -
v_gene: TRBV30
j_gene: TRBJ2-7
CDR3nt: TGTGCCTGGAGTGTTAATTACGAGCAGTACTTC
CDR3aa: CAWSVNYEQYF